A single sample gave rise to the 27 T cell receptor beta chains below, sequenced in a study of tumor and adjacent non-tumor tissue in lung cancer. Three rounds of nested PCR, following a modified ARM-PCR protocol, produced the TCRbeta library. From the multiplex PCR reads, TCRdb called clonotypes with MiXCR, one entry per CDR3 protein. The sample consists of around 60,000 distinct CDR3 sequences, over 60% of them appearing once. The template was RNA from unsorted bulk tissue. More than 3 cm separated this lung sample from the edge of the tumor. Sequenced: distant non-tumor lung tissue. Receptors originate from a man between 70 and 80 years old with non-small cell lung cancer.

The table lists this clonotype with many counts. V gene TRBV4-2 combines with J gene TRBJ2-6, with a possible D match to TRBD2 (5 bases). This CDR3 comprises 16 residues. CDR1 and CDR2 from the germline V gene are LGHNA and YNFKEQ. Trimming took 4 bases from V and 0 from J, leaving 10 bases between them. The CDR3 region has the DNA TGTGCCAGCAGCCGCGAAGGGAGCTCTGGGGCCAACGTCCTGACTTTC. It is translated as CASSREGSSGANVLTF.

As concerns this clonotype: At one end, the junction sequence differs from germline, possibly due to a read error. The chain is built from TRBV28 and TRBJ2-4, with a weak D call TRBD1 (7 bases). This CDR3 is built from 20 residues. CDR1 is MDHEN, CDR2 SYDVKM, per germline. CDR3 in DNA: TGTGCCAGCAGTTTTTTTGCGGGACAGAAGTTAATTGGAGCCAAAAGCATTCAGTACTTC. Protein sequence: CASSFFAGQKLIGAKSIQYF.

This clonotype has at least ten counts. The genes are TRBV11-2 and TRBJ2-5; no reliable D call. V was pared by 1 base and J by 1 base, with 7 bases between. CDR3 length: 14 amino acids. In germline, CDR1 is SGHAT, CDR2 FQNNGV. The CDR3 reads CASSLGRLQETQYF. CDR3 DNA: TGTGCCAGCAGCTTAGGGCGGCTCCAAGAGACCCAGTACTTC.

Note on this clonotype: A much larger clone lies one base from this, so it may be a read error. The chain combines TRBV4-1 with TRBJ2-1, with D possibly matching TRBD2 (6 bases). This CDR3 is 18 amino acids long. From germline, CDR1 is MGHRA and CDR2 YSYEKL. The CDR3 spells CASSQDLEDGGIGNKQFF. The DNA of the CDR3 is TGCGCCAGCAGCCAAGATTTAGAGGACGGGGGAATTGGCAATAAGCAGTTCTTC.

The chain links TRBV6-1 to TRBJ2-7, with 7 bases lining up with TRBD1. Germline CDR1 reads MNHNS; CDR2 reads SASEGT. CDR3 length equals 15 residues. V gave up 8 bases and J gave up 0 bases; unmatched junction bases: 10. CDR3 sequence (DNA): TGTGCCAGCCTGCTGGGGACAGCGAGCTCCTACGAGCAGTACTTC. Its protein is CASLLGTASSYEQYF.

This clonotype has ten or more counts. This chain links TRBV6-5 with TRBJ2-7; D gene ambiguous. Trimming removed 0 bases from V and 6 bases from J, with 12 bases in between. Germline V gene sequence: CDR1 MNHEY, CDR2 SVGAGI. The CDR3 loop spans 14 amino acids. The CDR3, as DNA: TGTGCCAGCAGTTACTCGGGCGATACCGGCGAGCAGTACTTC. This gives the protein CASSYSGDTGEQYF.

Notes on this clonotype: The CDR3 carries no conserved terminal phenylalanine or tryptophan, so it likely arises from a read error. This chain links TRBV11-1 with TRBJ2-6; no reliable D call. Germline V gene data show CDR1 as SGHAT and CDR2 as FQDESV (reference sequence). The CDR3 sequence is 15 residues long. CDR3 DNA: TGTGCCAGCAGAGAAACTAACTCTGAGGCCAACGTCCTGACTTTA. Protein product: CASRETNSEANVLTL.

On this clonotype itself: A junction boundary mismatches the germline segment, possibly from a read error. V and J are TRBV11-1 and TRBJ2-7; 8 nucleotides agree with TRBD2. The CDR3 sequence is 15 residues long. Germline V gene data show CDR1 as SGHAT and CDR2 as FQDESV (reference sequence). CDR3 in amino acids: CASSLGLACTYEQYF. The DNA of the CDR3 is TGTGCCAGCAGCTTAGGACTAGCGTGCACCTACGAACAGTACTTC.

At least ten counts were recorded for this clonotype. V is TRBV29-1 and J is TRBJ2-5; 9 bases map to TRBD1. Germline CDR1 reads SQVTM; CDR2 reads ANQGSEA. The CDR3 runs to 12 residues. V was pared by 7 bases and J by 5 bases, with 5 bases of the junction left unmatched. CDR3 loop: CSGRDRAETQYF. CDR3 DNA: TGCAGCGGGCGGGACAGGGCTGAGACCCAGTACTTC.

A word on this clonotype: One junction end disagrees with the germline gene, perhaps due to a read error. This chain links TRBV6-4 with TRBJ2-3; TRBD2 agrees at 8 bases. This CDR3 has 15 amino acids. The germline CDR1 and CDR2 sequences are MRHNA and SNTAGT. DNA of the CDR3: TGTGCCAGCAATGACTCAGCGGGGGGCACAGATACGCAGTATTTT. Its protein product is CASNDSAGGTDTQYF.

In regard to this clonotype: A much larger clonotype is one base distant, so this may be a read error. The J gene is TRBJ2-1, the V gene TRBV29-1; D gene unclear. The length of the CDR3 is 13 residues. Germline-derived CDR1 and CDR2 are SQVTM and ANQGSEA. Deletions cut 3 bases from V and 7 bases from J, with 13 bases between. CDR3 nucleotides: TGCAGCGTTGACAGAGTGGCCGGAAATGAGCAGTTCTTC. Protein product: CSVDRVAGNEQFF.

The gene calls are TRBV7-9 and TRBJ1-1; D unclear. The V and J ends lost 4 bases and 8 bases respectively, with 8 bases between them. CDR3 length: 11 amino acids. Germline-derived CDR1 and CDR2 are SEHNR and FQNEAQ (reference sequence). CDR3 residues: CASSWLVEAFF. In DNA form, the CDR3 reads TGTGCCAGCAGCTGGCTTGTGGAAGCTTTCTTT.

Ten or more counts support this clonotype. The chain recombines TRBV5-8 with TRBJ2-2; D not certain. Germline values: CDR1 SGHTS, CDR2 YDEGEE. This CDR3 is 15 amino acids long. V shed 4 bases and J shed 5 bases, with 15 bases lying between them. CDR3 sequence: CASSPGWGLTGELFF. Here the CDR3 DNA reads TGTGCCAGCAGCCCAGGTTGGGGATTGACCGGGGAGCTGTTTTTT.

The rearrangement joins TRBV5-4 to TRBJ1-3, with a weak D call TRBD1 (5 bases). V shed 2 bases and J shed 0 bases, with 9 bases lying between them. CDR3 length: 15 residues. Germline loops: CDR1 SGHNT, CDR2 YYREEE (reference sequence). The CDR3 region is CASSFEGPSGNTIYF. CDR3 DNA sequence: TGTGCCAGCAGCTTTGAGGGACCCTCTGGAAACACCATATATTTT.

This clonotype is a singleton in its sample. The rearrangement joins TRBV11-2 to TRBJ2-2, with D possibly TRBD2 on 6 matching bases. From germline, CDR1 is SGHAT and CDR2 FQNNGV. The ends were cut back, 2 bases at V and 17 bases at J, with 24 bases in the middle. The CDR3 runs 15 residues. The CDR3 here is CASSLLRGSTGSYFF. The CDR3 region has the DNA TGTGCCAGCAGCTTATTAAGGGGTAGCACCGGGAGCTATTTTTTT.

About this clonotype itself: One junction end disagrees with the germline gene, perhaps due to a read error. As DNA, the CDR3 is TGTGCCAGCAGTCCCCGTGGTCGGGCCGTAAACACCACATATTTT. Encoded protein: CASSPRGRAVNTTYF. This chain uses TRBV6-5 with TRBJ1-3; no firm D call. CDR1 is MNHEY and CDR2 is SVGAGI in the germline V gene. There are 15 residues in the CDR3.

The chain recombines TRBV20-1 with TRBJ2-7; D may be TRBD1 or TRBD2 (6 bases each). Trimming took 5 bases from V and 7 from J, leaving 21 bases between them. The CDR3 contains 14 residues. Germline values: CDR1 DFQATT, CDR2 SNEGSKA (reference sequence). As DNA, the CDR3 is TGCAGTGCTGGTACTAGGGGGAGGAGGTATGAGCAGTACTTC. This encodes CSAGTRGRRYEQYF.

For this clonotype: The junction departs from germline at one end; a sequencing error may be responsible. The chain employs TRBV11-2 and TRBJ1-6, with 8 bases identical to TRBD1. The germline gives CDR1 SGHAT, CDR2 FQNNGV. The CDR3 totals 12 residues. The chain's CDR3 is CTSITGGSPLHF. CDR3 sequence (DNA): TGTACCAGCATCACAGGGGGTTCACCCCTCCACTTT.

About this clonotype: A much larger clonotype is one base distant, so this may be a read error. The genes are TRBV4-2 and TRBJ2-3; 9 nucleotides agree with TRBD2. V dropped 4 bases and J dropped 6; count of bases not matched to a gene: 11. Germline values: CDR1 LGHNA, CDR2 YNFKEQ. The CDR3 sequence is 16 residues long. This CDR3 reads CASSPPSAGGEDTQYF. CDR3 DNA sequence: TGTGCCAGCAGCCCACCTAGCGCGGGGGGGGAGGATACGCAGTATTTT.

This clonotype was found many times. The V call is TRBV6-5, the J call TRBJ2-6; a possible D gene is TRBD1 (6 bases). The V and J ends lost 4 bases and 0 bases respectively, with 16 bases between them. CDR1 MNHEY and CDR2 SVGAGI come from the germline V gene. The length of the CDR3 is 18 residues. The CDR3, as DNA: TGTGCCAGCAGTTCTTGGCCGACAGGCGACTCTGGGGCCAACGTCCTGACTTTC. Translating gives CASSSWPTGDSGANVLTF.

This clonotype has just one count. It is unclear where the CDR3 begins or ends on the DNA, so no DNA is shown, and the CDR3 is as TCRdb lists it. The V call is TRBV11-2, the J call TRBJ2-3; no check of the table's D call, TRBD2, against the DNA was made. The CDR3 is 19 amino acids long, termini counted. Germline CDR1 is SGHAT and CDR2 is FQNNGV. The CDR3 region is CASSCQLNGRRGWQIRSIF.

This clonotype came up a few times. The V gene is TRBV13, the J gene TRBJ2-4; no clear D. Germline CDR1 and CDR2: PRHDT and FYEKMQ (reference sequence). The CDR3 sequence is 16 residues long. V dropped 3 bases and J dropped 0 bases, with 12 bases sitting between them. The CDR3 spells CASSFFTAPAKNIQYF. The CDR3 coding sequence is TGTGCCAGCAGCTTTTTTACAGCCCCAGCCAAAAACATTCAGTACTTC.

A word on this clonotype: Likely a read error: the CDR3 ends without its conserved phenylalanine or tryptophan. CDR3 nucleotide sequence: TGCAGCGTTGAGTACAGGGGCACGGGGGAGCTGTTTTTG. This translates into CSVEYRGTGELFL. V usage is TRBV29-1 and J usage is TRBJ2-2, with 7 bases identical to TRBD1. The CDR3 extends over 13 amino acids. CDR1 and CDR2 from the germline V gene are SQVTM and ANQGSEA. Trimming at V came to 3 bases and at J to 8 bases, leaving 6 bases not matched to a gene.

A word on this clonotype: This could be a read error, since a much larger clone is one nucleotide away. The rearrangement links TRBV20-1 to TRBJ1-5, with 9 bases lining up with TRBD1. The V gene's germline CDR1 is DFQATT and CDR2 SNEGSKA (reference sequence). CDR3 size: 14 residues. The CDR3 here is CGAPPGQGNQPQHF. The CDR3 DNA follows: TGCGGTGCTCCTCCGGGACAGGGAAATCAGCCCCAGCATTTT.

This clonotype was counted between two and nine times. Possible read error: a much larger clone is one base away. The chain uses TRBV29-1 and TRBJ1-2; no definite D call. Trimming left V 6 bases short and J 14 bases short, with 25 bases between. Germline V lookup: CDR1 SQVTM, CDR2 ANQGSEA. This CDR3 is 13 amino acids long. CDR3 region: CSVASPSPESFTF. For the CDR3, the DNA is TGCAGCGTCGCCTCGCCCAGTCCCGAGTCTTTTACCTTC.

On this clonotype: Being one base from a much bigger clone, this may be a read error. This chain uses TRBV29-1 with TRBJ2-1; a possible D gene is TRBD1 (6 bases). CDR1 is SQVTM, CDR2 ANQGSEA, per germline. The CDR3 consists of 12 residues. With 8 bases removed from V and 9 bases from J, the gap between germline ends came to 17 bases. The CDR3 DNA reads as TGCAGCTCGGGACACGGTTCTATTGAGCAGTTCTTC. This codes for CSSGHGSIEQFF.

This clonotype was recorded many times. The chain joins TRBV4-2 to TRBJ1-5, with TRBD1 as a possible D gene (6 bases). The V end was cut by 1 base, the J end by 5 bases, with 15 bases between. Germline V CDR1 and CDR2: LGHNA, YNFKEQ. The CDR3 is 16 residues long. CDR3 coding DNA: TGTGCCAGCAGCCAAGTTGCAGGGGCGATTGATCAGCCCCAGCATTTT. Protein product: CASSQVAGAIDQPQHF.